Listed below are T cell receptor beta chains from one sample, sequenced in a study of blood T cell repertoires in COVID-19. Assay used: immunoSEQ multiplex PCR; TCRdb lists only in-frame clones, some missing. The sample records some 320,000 clones, around nine tenths being singletons. The sample consisted of PBMCs or T cells enriched from blood (not recorded which). The receptors were sampled from a man between 60 and 75 years old who had recovered from COVID-19. The CDR3 runs from the conserved cysteine through the conserved F or W. Part of the rows lack a size; the others show once, few, many or a class for expanded clones.

>.|TRBV28
CASSLGAGVTGELFF
>.|TRBV11-2
CASSSYGTSNTGELFF
>.|TRBV7-2
CASSLFLSGTTFSYEQYF
>.|TRBV7-2
CASSSVSRTDTQYF
>.|TRBV18
CASSPILPLGDNEQFF
>few|TRBV9
CASSVTDSNQPQHF
>.|TRBV18
CASSPPDIAGDTRNEQFF
>.|TRBV28
CASSSRTVFTYEQYF
>.|TRBV27
CASSLFALTGAATEAFF
>.|TRBV7-2
CASSLSAGGTYEQYF
>.|TRBV5-4
CASSSAPGDYGYTF
>.|TRBV3-1/TRBV3-2
CASSQDSGSSPLHF
>.|TRBV7-2
CASSYKLAGGAHEQFF
>.|TRBV19
CASSTPGLAGSTDTQYF
>.|TRBV27
CASSLSAGRGPNIQYF
>.|TRBV6-5
CASNRGYEQYF
>.|TRBV6-5
CASTGQGAIGQPQHF